The rows below give T cell receptor beta chains drawn from one sample of a study of blood T cell repertoires in COVID-19. The data were produced by immunoSEQ multiplex PCR, yet TCRdb's version contains in-frame clones alone and is incomplete. The sample includes around 260,000 clones, 84% seen only once; the top ten take more than 15%. The sequenced material came from peripheral blood. The receptors originated from a person between 70 and 80 years old with COVID-19, enrolled during active disease. Both conserved end residues are part of each CDR3. Each record gives: J gene, V gene, clone size, D gene, CDR3 protein, CDR3 DNA. D genes are given only for firm matches. Size values are once, few and many counts, or a class for expanded clones, and some rows have none.

TRBJ2-2 TRBV6-4 NA NA CASSVGADTGELFF TGTGCCAGCTCTGTGGGGGCTGATACCGGGGAGCTGTTTTTT
TRBJ2-7 TRBV7-2 NA TRBD2 CASSFGLAGGYEQYF TGTGCCAGCAGCTTCGGACTAGCGGGGGGCTACGAGCAGTACTTC
TRBJ2-2 TRBV6-5 NA NA CASSYAGIDTGELFF TGTGCCAGCAGTTACGCCGGGATTGACACCGGGGAGCTGTTTTTT
TRBJ2-1 TRBV2 NA NA CASSAQTNYNEQFF TGTGCCAGCAGTGCCCAGACTAACTACAATGAGCAGTTCTTC
TRBJ1-2 TRBV28 NA NA CASSFSGDGYTF TGTGCCAGCAGTTTCTCAGGGGACGGCTACACCTTC
TRBJ2-2 TRBV5-4 NA NA CASSRIHSTGELFF TGTGCCAGCAGTCGTATCCATAGCACCGGGGAGCTGTTTTTT
TRBJ2-5 TRBV29-1 NA NA CSVARVGETQYF TGCAGCGTTGCTCGGGTGGGTGAGACCCAGTACTTC
TRBJ2-7 TRBV3-1/TRBV3-2 NA NA CASSQDRGDEQYF TGTGCCAGCAGCCAAGATCGCGGGGACGAGCAGTACTTC
TRBJ1-6 TRBV27 NA NA CASRRNLYNSPLHF TGTGCCAGCCGGAGGAATCTCTATAATTCACCCCTCCACTTT
TRBJ2-7 TRBV28 NA TRBD1 CASSFPTGGAYEQYF TGTGCCAGCAGTTTCCCCACAGGGGGCGCCTACGAGCAGTACTTC
TRBJ1-2 TRBV19 NA NA CASSQTLSGTGNVWDYGYTF TGTGCCAGTAGTCAAACCCTCTCCGGGACTGGCAACGTTTGGGACTATGGCTACACCTTC
TRBJ1-3 TRBV5-1 NA TRBD1 CASSLGRTGDGNTIYF TGCGCCAGCAGCTTGGGTCGGACAGGGGACGGAAACACCATATATTTT
TRBJ1-5 TRBV6-6 NA NA CASSYPPGPQHF TGTGCCAGCAGTTACCCGCCGGGGCCCCAGCATTTT
TRBJ1-1 TRBV5-1 NA NA CASSPPGGGRTEAFF TGCGCCAGCAGTCCCCCGGGCGGGGGGAGGACTGAAGCTTTCTTT
TRBJ1-1 TRBV6-5 NA TRBD1 CASSYSLGQPNTEAFF TGTGCCAGCAGTTACTCGTTGGGACAGCCGAACACTGAAGCTTTCTTT
TRBJ1-5 TRBV15 NA TRBD1 CATSRGTGISNQPQHF TGTGCCACCAGCAGAGGGACAGGGATTAGCAATCAGCCCCAGCATTTT
TRBJ2-5 TRBV7-9 NA TRBD1 CASSHRQGRQETQYF TGTGCCAGCAGCCACCGACAGGGGAGGCAAGAGACCCAGTACTTC
TRBJ2-7 TRBV7-2 few TRBD2 CASRDIAGLTYEQYF TGTGCCAGCAGGGATATAGCGGGACTAACCTACGAGCAGTACTTC
TRBJ1-1 TRBV5-1 NA TRBD1 CASSPLRTGLDTEAFF TGCGCCAGCAGCCCCCTTCGGACAGGGTTGGACACTGAAGCTTTCTTT
TRBJ1-6 TRBV3-1/TRBV3-2 NA NA CASSYEYSPLHF TGTGCCAGCAGCTATGAGTATTCACCCCTCCACTTT
TRBJ2-1 TRBV7-2 NA TRBD2 CASSVAGGRNEQFF TGTGCCAGCAGCGTAGCGGGGGGGCGCAATGAGCAGTTCTTC
TRBJ2-2 TRBV6-5 NA TRBD1 CASGTGWESGELFF TGTGCCAGCGGGACAGGGTGGGAATCCGGGGAGCTGTTTTTT
TRBJ2-7 TRBV4-2 few TRBD2 CASSQGLAGAPSYEQYF TGTGCCAGCAGCCAGGGACTAGCGGGAGCCCCCTCCTACGAGCAGTACTTC
TRBJ1-2 TRBV9 NA NA CASSVNRQTESLGYGYTF TGTGCCAGCAGCGTAAACCGACAGACAGAGTCCCTAGGGTATGGCTACACCTTC
TRBJ2-7 TRBV7-2 NA NA CASSLAADSYEQYF TGTGCCAGCAGCTTAGCGGCGGATTCCTACGAGCAGTACTTC
TRBJ2-7 TRBV7-2 NA NA CASSPSLASRGEQYF TGTGCCAGCAGCCCCTCCCTAGCGTCACGCGGGGAGCAGTACTTC
TRBJ1-2 TRBV11-1 NA TRBD1 CASSQTGANYGYTF TGTGCCAGCAGCCAGACAGGGGCGAACTATGGCTACACCTTC
TRBJ2-3 TRBV3-1/TRBV3-2 NA NA CASSQSGSGRTDTQYF TGTGCCAGCAGCCAATCTGGGAGCGGACGCACAGATACGCAGTATTTT
TRBJ1-6 TRBV9 NA TRBD1 CASSVESGQGVSPLHF TGTGCCAGCAGCGTAGAATCGGGACAGGGTGTTTCACCCCTCCACTTT
TRBJ2-5 TRBV5-1 NA NA CASSFQDQETQYF TGCGCCAGCAGCTTCCAGGACCAAGAGACCCAGTACTTC
TRBJ2-7 TRBV27 NA TRBD1 CASRPDRVRNEQYF TGTGCCAGCAGACCGGACAGGGTTAGGAACGAGCAGTACTTC